These 30 T cell receptor beta chains share one sample of origin, sequenced in a study of regulatory T cells in long-lasting Graves disease. With iRepertoire HTBI primers and Arm-PCR of CDR3 regions, TCR beta libraries were built. TCRdb called the multiplex PCR reads again in MiXCR, with one record for every CDR3 protein. This table has about 560,000 distinct CDR3 sequences, 15% to 20% appearing once. Time point denoted: newly diagnosed GD, antithyroid drugs for less than 3 months. Following extraction of RNA from PBMCs, that RNA was used to make the TCR library. This sample was shared with a second study, whose subject was T cells in Graves' hyperthyroidism and ophthalmopathy.

Specimen: peripheral blood mononuclear cells (PBMCs), collected at new diagnosis, from a patient treated with antithyroid drugs. Source of these receptors: a man between 18 and 29 years old with Graves disease.

At least ten counts were recorded for this clonotype. The chain couples TRBV29-1 to TRBJ2-7, with 9 bases lining up with TRBD1. The trim removed 6 bases at V and 2 bases at J, leaving 5 bases unmatched. CDR1 and CDR2 from the germline V gene are SQVTM and ANQGSEA. The CDR3 sequence is 13 residues long. CDR3 residues: CSVVDRGTYEQYF. The CDR3 bases are TGCAGCGTCGTTGACAGGGGGACCTACGAGCAGTACTTC.

This rearrangement joins TRBV12-3 or TRBV12-4 to TRBJ1-2, with D maybe TRBD1 (5 bases). V shed 6 bases and J shed 10 bases, with 15 bases lying between them. The CDR3 runs 12 residues. The CDR3 spells CASSTAGLDYTF. In DNA form, the CDR3 reads TGTGCCAGCAGCACAGCAGGGTTGGACTACACCTTC.

The chain uses TRBV15 and TRBJ2-7; 8 positions agree with TRBD1. This CDR3 is built from 17 residues. Trimming removed 1 base from V and 5 bases from J; junction bases left unmatched: 13. CDR1 and CDR2 (germline): LNHNV, YYDKDF (reference sequence). The CDR3 DNA reads TGTGCCACCAGCAGAGGCCCACCGACAGGGGCGGGGAACGAGCAGTACTTC. This gives the protein CATSRGPPTGAGNEQYF.

This clonotype was detected many times. This CDR3 reads CASSLLVNEQFF. As DNA, the CDR3 is TGTGCCAGCAGCTTACTGGTTAATGAGCAGTTCTTC. The chain employs TRBV5-6 and TRBJ2-1; no firm D call. Germline V gene sequence: CDR1 SGHDT, CDR2 YYEEEE. The CDR3 is 12 residues long. Trimming took off 2 bases at V and 7 bases at J, with 7 bases between the two ends.

This chain uses TRBV20-1 with TRBJ2-7; 9 bases fit TRBD1. This CDR3 spans 14 amino acids. Trimming removed 1 base from V and 3 bases from J; junction bases left unmatched: 4. Germline lookup yields CDR1 DFQATT and CDR2 SNEGSKA (reference sequence). The CDR3: CSARVEDRGYEQYF. In DNA, the CDR3 is TGCAGTGCTAGAGTCGAGGACAGGGGCTACGAGCAGTACTTC.

This clonotype has ten or more counts. The chain has TRBV10-3 and TRBJ1-2, with D uncertain. Trimming left V 0 bases short and J 1 base short, with 12 bases between. Per germline, CDR1 ENHRY and CDR2 SYGVKD. The CDR3 is 16 residues long. CDR3 sequence (DNA): TGTGCCATCAGTGAGTCGGAGACGACGGATAACTATGGCTACACCTTC. This encodes CAISESETTDNYGYTF.

This chain connects TRBV20-1 to TRBJ2-3; D gene ambiguous. There are 14 residues in the CDR3. Germline V CDR1 and CDR2: DFQATT, SNEGSKA (reference sequence). V lost 2 bases to trimming and J lost 0 bases, with 9 bases between them. For the CDR3, the DNA is TGCAGTGCTAGACTCTTAACTAGCACAGATACGCAGTATTTT. Translation: CSARLLTSTDTQYF.

As for this clonotype: A much larger clone differs from this one at a single base, so this may be a read error. The DNA for the CDR3 is TGCGCCAGCAGCTTCACCGGGGGCCCCGTGGACGTTCAGTACTTC. Its protein is CASSFTGGPVDVQYF. The chain couples TRBV5-1 to TRBJ2-4, with D tentatively TRBD1 or TRBD2 (6 bases each). This CDR3 has 15 amino acids. From germline, CDR1 is SGHRS and CDR2 YFSETQ. V gave up 2 bases and J gave up 11 bases, with 20 bases separating them.

This clonotype was found many times. Here the CDR3 reads CASSEPGTGGHEQYF. The CDR3 coding sequence is TGTGCCAGCAGTGAACCCGGGACAGGGGGCCACGAGCAGTACTTC. The V call is TRBV6-1, the J call TRBJ2-7; 12 bases are shared with TRBD1. CDR1 MNHNS and CDR2 SASEGT come from the germline V gene. V lost 2 bases to trimming and J lost 5 bases; unmatched junction nucleotides: 4. The CDR3 runs to 15 residues.

This clonotype was counted ten times or more. This chain links TRBV6-1 with TRBJ2-7; D tentatively reads TRBD1 or TRBD2 (6 bases each). Germline V gene sequence: CDR1 MNHNS, CDR2 SASEGT. The V end was cut by 4 bases, the J end by 3 bases, with 16 bases between. The CDR3 has 15 residues. DNA for the CDR3: TGTGCCAGCAGTGTAAGCTTGGGGGGCTACTACGAGCAGTACTTC. Amino acid sequence: CASSVSLGGYYEQYF.

This clonotype was counted at least ten times. The chain recombines TRBV12-3 or TRBV12-4 with TRBJ1-5; D is unclear. The CDR3 has 14 residues. The V end was cut by 3 bases, the J end by 4 bases, with 10 bases between. CDR3 protein: CASSLEGRNQPQHF. In DNA form, the CDR3 reads TGTGCCAGCAGTTTGGAGGGCAGGAATCAGCCCCAGCATTTT.

The sample holds many counts of this clonotype. This chain joins TRBV12-3 or TRBV12-4 and TRBJ1-1, with D unresolved. The CDR3 totals 11 residues. The ends were cut back, 3 bases at V and 12 bases at J, with 11 bases in the middle. The DNA of the CDR3 is TGTGCCAGCAGTTTCGGATATGTGACTTTCTTT. Translating it yields CASSFGYVTFF.

In its sample, this clonotype was seen a few times. This chain uses TRBV19 with TRBJ1-6; tentatively, D is TRBD1 (6 bases). The CDR3 has 15 residues. V gave up 5 bases and J gave up 5 bases, with 13 bases separating them. Germline V gene data show CDR1 as LNHDA and CDR2 as SQIVND (reference sequence). The CDR3 here is CASSARTANNSPLHF. Written as DNA, the CDR3 is TGTGCCAGTAGTGCGCGGACAGCCAATAATTCACCCCTCCACTTT.

The CDR3 sequence: CASSQGVLSYNEQFF. The DNA of the CDR3 is TGTGCCAGCAGCCAGGGGGTCCTCTCCTACAATGAGCAGTTCTTC. The chain links TRBV7-9 to TRBJ2-1; 7 nucleotides agree with TRBD1. Germline CDR1 and CDR2: SEHNR and FQNEAQ (reference sequence). The V and J ends lost 5 bases and 0 bases, in that order; junction bases with no gene match: 4. The CDR3 length is 15 residues.

Many counts were recorded for this clonotype. The chain has TRBV28 and TRBJ2-7, with D possibly matching TRBD2 (6 bases). Germline assignment: CDR1 MDHEN and CDR2 SYDVKM. The CDR3 covers 14 residues. Deletions cut 2 bases from V and 7 bases from J, with 15 bases between. CDR3 sequence: CASSLARKSGEQYF. In DNA, the CDR3 is TGTGCCAGCAGTTTAGCCCGAAAGAGCGGGGAGCAGTACTTC.

This clonotype was seen more than once but under ten times. One end of the junction varies from germline; a read error may be responsible. The gene calls are TRBV9 and TRBJ2-3, with TRBD2 matching over 9 bases. This CDR3 is 13 amino acids long. Germline V gene data show CDR1 as SGDLS and CDR2 as YYNGEE. The CDR3 sequence is CASSGGNTDTQYF. The CDR3 DNA reads TGTGCCAGTAGCGGGGGAAACACAGATACGCAGTATTTT.

At least ten counts were recorded for this clonotype. As DNA, the CDR3 is TGTGCCAGCAGCTGGGCTTCGGACCCGGAAGAGACCCAGTACTTC. Its translation: CASSWASDPEETQYF. This chain links TRBV11-1 with TRBJ2-5; D remains unclear. Looked up from germline, CDR1 is SGHAT and CDR2 is FQDESV (reference sequence). Trimming stripped 4 bases from V and 3 bases from J, with 15 bases between. This CDR3 is 15 amino acids long.

The genes are TRBV29-1 and TRBJ1-3, with 8 nucleotides matching TRBD1. J gave up 6 bases and V 6 bases, and 10 bases lay outside the gene matches. The CDR3 consists of 14 residues. Germline CDR1 and CDR2: SQVTM and ANQGSEA. The CDR3 spells CSVLITGGENTIYF. The CDR3 DNA reads TGCAGCGTGTTAATTACAGGGGGAGAAAACACCATATATTTT.

The sample holds many counts of this clonotype. This chain connects TRBV2 to TRBJ2-1; 7 bases match TRBD2. This CDR3 is built from 15 residues. V gave up 7 bases and J gave up 4 bases; unmatched junction bases: 10. Germline values: CDR1 SNHLY, CDR2 FYNNEI. CDR3: CASIKSGIQYNEQFF. CDR3 coding DNA: TGTGCCAGCATAAAAAGCGGGATACAGTACAATGAGCAGTTCTTC.

The chain is built from TRBV27 and TRBJ1-5, with 8 nucleotides matching TRBD1. The germline gives CDR1 MNHEY, CDR2 SMNVEV (reference sequence). The V and J ends lost 10 bases and 2 bases, in that order; junction bases with no gene match: 7. The CDR3 contains 14 residues. This CDR3 reads CATKQGGGNQPQHF. CDR3 DNA sequence: TGTGCCACCAAACAGGGGGGTGGCAATCAGCCCCAGCATTTT.

In its sample, this clonotype was seen a few times. J is TRBJ2-7 and V is TRBV6-5; 16 bases are shared with TRBD2. V dropped 4 bases and J dropped 5; count of bases not matched to a gene: 8. Germline V gene data show CDR1 as MNHEY and CDR2 as SVGAGI. The CDR3 runs 17 residues. The CDR3 loop is CASSWGLAGGPANEQYF. Written as DNA, the CDR3 is TGTGCCAGCAGTTGGGGACTAGCGGGAGGGCCTGCGAACGAGCAGTACTTC.

This rearrangement joins TRBV4-1 to TRBJ2-1; tentative D call: TRBD2 (6 bases). Germline values: CDR1 MGHRA, CDR2 YSYEKL. Trimming removed 1 base at V and 6 bases at J, with 10 bases between. CDR3 length equals 14 residues. CDR3 residues: CASSQVLGGNEQFF. CDR3 coding DNA: TGCGCCAGCAGCCAAGTCCTGGGGGGCAATGAGCAGTTCTTC.

This clonotype has at least ten counts. The chain recombines TRBV5-1 with TRBJ2-7; 8 bases map to TRBD1. There are 13 residues in the CDR3. Unmatched junction bases numbered 9, after V lost 7 bases and J lost 6 bases. CDR1 SGHRS and CDR2 YFSETQ come from the germline V gene. The CDR3 reads CASATGQGGEQYF. CDR3 nucleotide sequence: TGCGCCAGCGCCACAGGACAGGGCGGCGAGCAGTACTTC.

This clonotype was seen repeatedly, ten times or more. Written as DNA, the CDR3 is TGTGCCAGCAGTCATCCCGACTACGTATACAATGAGCAGTTCTTC. It translates to CASSHPDYVYNEQFF. This chain connects TRBV12-3 or TRBV12-4 to TRBJ2-1; TRBD2 is a possible D gene (5 bases). The CDR3 covers 15 residues. The ends were cut back, 5 bases at V and 4 bases at J, with 15 bases in the middle.

The rearrangement links TRBV7-8 to TRBJ2-7; 14 nucleotides agree with TRBD2. Germline V CDR1 and CDR2: SGHVS, FQNEAQ. The CDR3 is made up of 18 amino acids. V lost 6 bases, J lost 4 bases, and 14 bases stayed unmatched. The CDR3: CASRGTSGSLLSPYEQYF. CDR3 nucleotides: TGTGCCAGCAGAGGGACTAGCGGGAGCCTATTATCTCCGTACGAGCAGTACTTC.

This clonotype was detected ten times or more. V usage is TRBV10-3 and J usage is TRBJ1-1, with D possibly TRBD1 on 6 matching bases. The CDR3 spans 15 residues. V was cut by 7 bases and J by 0 bases, with 15 bases left in between. In germline, CDR1 is ENHRY, CDR2 SYGVKD. CDR3 residues: CAITKAGDMNTEAFF. CDR3 coding DNA: TGTGCCATCACCAAGGCCGGGGACATGAACACTGAAGCTTTCTTT.

The CDR3 here is CASSYSQDSNGYTF. The CDR3 bases are TGTGCCAGCAGTTACTCGCAGGATTCGAATGGCTACACCTTC. The rearrangement uses TRBV6-2 or TRBV6-3 and TRBJ1-2; D ambiguous. There are 14 residues in the CDR3. Looked up from germline, CDR1 is MNHEY and CDR2 is SVGEGT. The V end lost 0 bases, the J end lost 6 bases, and 11 bases lay between the germline ends.

In its sample, this clonotype was seen a few times. V is TRBV30 and J is TRBJ1-3; D remains unclear. V dropped 3 bases and J dropped 0 bases, with 9 bases sitting between them. The CDR3 length is 14 residues. Germline V gives CDR1 GTSNPN, CDR2 SVGIG (reference sequence). The CDR3 DNA is TGTGCCTGGAGACCCTTAACCTCTGGAAACACCATATATTTT. Encoded protein: CAWRPLTSGNTIYF. Complete variable domain (other parts from reference TRBV30 and TRBJ1-3): SQTIHQWPATLVQPVGSPLSLECTVEGTSNPNLYWYRQAAGRGLQLLFYSVGIGQISSEVPQNLSASRPQDRQFILSSKKLLLSDSGFYLCAWRPLTSGNTIYFGEGSWLTVV.

This clonotype has at least ten counts. The chain uses TRBV9 and TRBJ2-7, with D possibly called TRBD1 or TRBD2 (6 bases each). The CDR3 sequence is 12 residues long. CDR1 and CDR2 (germline): SGDLS, YYNGEE. Trimming took 3 bases from V and 7 from J, leaving 11 bases between them. The CDR3, as DNA: TGTGCCAGCAGCGAGGAGGGGGGTGAGCAGTACTTC. Its protein is CASSEEGGEQYF.

This clonotype was seen many times. The chain uses TRBV12-3 or TRBV12-4 and TRBJ1-5; no definite D call. The CDR3 has 12 amino acids. Trimming took 4 bases from V and 10 from J, leaving 11 bases between them. The CDR3 loop is CASSYSIDPQHF. CDR3 nucleotides: TGTGCCAGCAGTTATTCCATTGACCCCCAGCATTTT.